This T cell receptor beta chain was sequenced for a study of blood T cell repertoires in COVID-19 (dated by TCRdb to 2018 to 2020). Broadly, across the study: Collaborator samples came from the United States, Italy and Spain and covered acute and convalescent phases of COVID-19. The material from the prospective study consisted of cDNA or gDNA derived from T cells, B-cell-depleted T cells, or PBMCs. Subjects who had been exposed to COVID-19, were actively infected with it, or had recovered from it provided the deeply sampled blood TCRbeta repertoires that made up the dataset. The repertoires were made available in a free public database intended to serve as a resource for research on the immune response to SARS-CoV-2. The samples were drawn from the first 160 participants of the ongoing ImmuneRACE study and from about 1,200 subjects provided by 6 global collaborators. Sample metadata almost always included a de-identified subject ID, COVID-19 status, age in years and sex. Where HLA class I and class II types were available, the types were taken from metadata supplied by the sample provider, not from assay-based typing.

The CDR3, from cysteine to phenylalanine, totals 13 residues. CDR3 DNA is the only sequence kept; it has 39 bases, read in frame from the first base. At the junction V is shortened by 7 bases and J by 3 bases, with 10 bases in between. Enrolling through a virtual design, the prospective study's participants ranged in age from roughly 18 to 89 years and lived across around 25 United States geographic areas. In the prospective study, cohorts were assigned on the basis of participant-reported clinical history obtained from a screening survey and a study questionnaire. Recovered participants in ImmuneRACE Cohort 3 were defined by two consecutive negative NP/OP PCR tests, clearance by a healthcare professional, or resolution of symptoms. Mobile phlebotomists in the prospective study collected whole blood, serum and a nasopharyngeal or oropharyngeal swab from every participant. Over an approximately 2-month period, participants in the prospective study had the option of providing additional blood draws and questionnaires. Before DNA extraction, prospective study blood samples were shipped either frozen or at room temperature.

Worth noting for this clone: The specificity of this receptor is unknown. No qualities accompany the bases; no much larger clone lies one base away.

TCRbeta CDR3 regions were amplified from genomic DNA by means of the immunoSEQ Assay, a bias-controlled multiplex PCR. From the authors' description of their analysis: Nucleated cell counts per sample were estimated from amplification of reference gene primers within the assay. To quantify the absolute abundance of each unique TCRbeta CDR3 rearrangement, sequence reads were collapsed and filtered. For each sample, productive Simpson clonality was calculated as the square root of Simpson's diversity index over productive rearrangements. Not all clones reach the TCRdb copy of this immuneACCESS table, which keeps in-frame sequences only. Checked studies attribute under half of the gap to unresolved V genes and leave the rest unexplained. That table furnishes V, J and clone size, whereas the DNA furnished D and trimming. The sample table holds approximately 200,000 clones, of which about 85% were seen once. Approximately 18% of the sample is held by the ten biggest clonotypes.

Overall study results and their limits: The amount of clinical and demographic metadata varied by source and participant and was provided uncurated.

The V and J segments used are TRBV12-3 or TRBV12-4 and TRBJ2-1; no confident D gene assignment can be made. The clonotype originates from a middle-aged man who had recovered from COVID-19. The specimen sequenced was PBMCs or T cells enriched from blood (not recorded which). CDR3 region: CASNPSSYNEQFF. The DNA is TGTGCCAGCAACCCTTCCAGCTACAATGAGCAGTTCTTC.